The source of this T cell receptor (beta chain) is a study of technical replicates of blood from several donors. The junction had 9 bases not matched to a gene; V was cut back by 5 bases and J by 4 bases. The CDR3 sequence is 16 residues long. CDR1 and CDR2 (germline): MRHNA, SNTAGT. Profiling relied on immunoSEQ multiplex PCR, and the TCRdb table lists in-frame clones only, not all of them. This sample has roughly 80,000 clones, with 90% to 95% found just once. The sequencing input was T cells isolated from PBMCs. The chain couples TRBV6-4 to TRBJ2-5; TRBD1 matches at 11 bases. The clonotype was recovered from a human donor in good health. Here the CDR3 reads CASSSTLDRGRETQYF. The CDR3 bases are TGTGCCAGCAGTTCGACCTTGGACAGGGGGCGAGAGACCCAGTACTTC.